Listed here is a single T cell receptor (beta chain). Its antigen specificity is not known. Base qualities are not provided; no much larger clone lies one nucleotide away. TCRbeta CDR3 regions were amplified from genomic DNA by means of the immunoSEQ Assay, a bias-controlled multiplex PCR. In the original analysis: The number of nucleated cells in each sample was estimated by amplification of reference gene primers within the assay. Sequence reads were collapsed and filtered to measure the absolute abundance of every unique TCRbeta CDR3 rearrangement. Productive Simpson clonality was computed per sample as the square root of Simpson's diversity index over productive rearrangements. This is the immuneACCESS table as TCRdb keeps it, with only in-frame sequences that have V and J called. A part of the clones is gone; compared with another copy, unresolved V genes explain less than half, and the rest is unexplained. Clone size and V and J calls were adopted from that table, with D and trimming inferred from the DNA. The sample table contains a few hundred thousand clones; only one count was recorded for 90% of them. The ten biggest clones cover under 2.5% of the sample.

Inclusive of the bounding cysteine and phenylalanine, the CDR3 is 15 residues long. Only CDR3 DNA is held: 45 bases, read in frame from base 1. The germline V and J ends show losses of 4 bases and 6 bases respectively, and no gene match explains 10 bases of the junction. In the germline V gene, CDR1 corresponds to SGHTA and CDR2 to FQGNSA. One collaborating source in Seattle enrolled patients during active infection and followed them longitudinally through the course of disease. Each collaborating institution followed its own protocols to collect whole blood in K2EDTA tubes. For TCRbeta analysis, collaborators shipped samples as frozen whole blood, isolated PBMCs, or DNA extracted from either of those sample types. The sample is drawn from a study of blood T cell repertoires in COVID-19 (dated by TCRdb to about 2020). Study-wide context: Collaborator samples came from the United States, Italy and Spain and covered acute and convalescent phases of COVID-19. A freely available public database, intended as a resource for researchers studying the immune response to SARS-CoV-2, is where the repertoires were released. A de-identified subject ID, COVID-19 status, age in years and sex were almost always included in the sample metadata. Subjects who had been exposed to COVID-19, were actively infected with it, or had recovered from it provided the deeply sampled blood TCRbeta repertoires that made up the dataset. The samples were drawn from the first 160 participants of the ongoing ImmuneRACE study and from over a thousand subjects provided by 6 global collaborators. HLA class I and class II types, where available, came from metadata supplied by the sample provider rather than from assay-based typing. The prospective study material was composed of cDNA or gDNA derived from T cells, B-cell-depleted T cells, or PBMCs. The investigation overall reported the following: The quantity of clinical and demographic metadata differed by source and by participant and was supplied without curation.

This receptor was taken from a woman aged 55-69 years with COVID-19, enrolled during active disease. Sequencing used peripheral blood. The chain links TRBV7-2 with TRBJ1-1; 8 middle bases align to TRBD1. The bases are TGTGCCAGCAGCTGGACAGGGCCGGGGACCGCTGAAGCTTTCTTT. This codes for CASSWTGPGTAEAFF.